Listed here are 27 T cell receptor beta chains from one sample, sequenced in a study of breast tumors, draining lymph nodes, adjacent tissues. TCRdb reanalysed the multiplex PCR reads using MiXCR and keeps one entry per CDR3 protein. The sample holds around 70,000 distinct CDR3 sequences, less than 45% seen once. The sample consisted of breast tumor tissue. These receptors came from a female donor with breast cancer. Some clones in this sample may be carry-over from other donors' samples.

This clonotype came up many times. The rearrangement links TRBV6-6 to TRBJ2-3; weak D call: TRBD2 (5 bases). In germline, CDR1 is MNHNY, CDR2 SVGAGI (reference sequence). This CDR3 spans 16 amino acids. V lost 8 bases, J lost 3 bases, and 21 bases lay in between. The CDR3 nucleotides are TGTGCCAGCTCCTGGGCAGAGCTGGGAGTGACAGATACGCAGTATTTT. It is translated as CASSWAELGVTDTQYF.

This clonotype came up many times. The chain employs TRBV12-3 or TRBV12-4 and TRBJ1-2, with 10 bases identical to TRBD1. The CDR3 is 14 amino acids. V lost 6 bases to trimming and J lost 4 bases; unmatched junction nucleotides: 5. CDR3 DNA: TGTGCCAGCAGGTTCGGGACAGGGGTCTATGGCTACACCTTC. It yields the protein CASRFGTGVYGYTF.

The chain is built from TRBV12-3 or TRBV12-4 and TRBJ2-5; TRBD2 matches at 7 bases. V shed 7 bases, J shed 3 bases, and the junction held 8 bases outside the gene matches. The CDR3 runs 14 residues. The CDR3 spells CASKVGGSEETQYF. The CDR3 DNA follows: TGTGCCAGCAAGGTTGGCGGGAGTGAAGAGACCCAGTACTTC.

As regards this clonotype: One end of the junction varies from germline; a read error may be responsible. This chain joins TRBV5-1 and TRBJ2-2; TRBD2 matches 7 bases. The CDR3 extends over 16 amino acids. From germline, CDR1 is SGHRS and CDR2 YFSETQ. The CDR3 spells CASSLVESGTTEELFF. The CDR3 DNA follows: TGCGCCAGCAGCTTGGTTGAAAGTGGGACTACCGAGGAGCTGTTTTTT.

Comments on this clonotype: Likely a read error: the CDR3 ends without its conserved phenylalanine or tryptophan. V is TRBV9 and J is TRBJ1-5; the D is unclear. The CDR3 runs to 15 residues. The V and J ends lost 0 bases and 6 bases respectively, with 13 bases between them. Germline CDR1 SGDLS, CDR2 YYNGEE. The CDR3 sequence is CASSVGPQRAQPQHS. CDR3 nucleotides: TGTGCCAGCAGCGTAGGCCCCCAGCGGGCTCAGCCCCAGCATTCT.

The chain employs TRBV7-2 and TRBJ2-5; D possibly uses TRBD1 or TRBD2 (6 bases each). V lost 0 bases to trimming and J lost 9 bases, with 17 bases between them. This CDR3 spans 15 amino acids. CDR1 and CDR2 from the germline V gene are SGHTA and FQGNSA. The CDR3 loop reads CASSLAGGRMGSQYF. DNA of the CDR3: TGTGCCAGCAGCTTAGCAGGGGGGCGTATGGGGTCCCAGTACTTC.

The V and J genes are TRBV20-1 and TRBJ1-4; no definite D call. V lost 8 bases to trimming and J lost 3 bases, with 13 bases between them. The CDR3 covers 13 residues. Germline V gives CDR1 DFQATT, CDR2 SNEGSKA (reference sequence). The CDR3 protein is CSFAELANEKLFF. In DNA form, the CDR3 reads TGCAGTTTCGCGGAGCTGGCTAATGAAAAACTGTTTTTT.

The rearrangement uses TRBV7-7 and TRBJ1-6; 8 nucleotides line up with TRBD1. The CDR3 extends over 15 amino acids. Germline-derived CDR1 and CDR2 are SSHAT and FNYEAQ (reference sequence). CDR3 sequence (DNA): TGTGCTAGAGATGCGGACAGGGAATATAATTCACCCCTCCACTTT. Translating it yields CARDADREYNSPLHF.

This clonotype was counted at least ten times. One end of the junction does not line up with germline, which may come from a read error. The chain couples TRBV7-9 to TRBJ2-5; a possible D gene is TRBD1 (6 bases). The CDR3 contains 13 residues. CDR1 and CDR2 from the germline V gene are SEHNR and FQNEAQ (reference sequence). DNA for the CDR3: TGTGCCAGCAGATTAGGGGGTATTGAGACCCAGTACTTC. This translates into CASRLGGIETQYF.

This clonotype was observed at least ten times. The chain has TRBV5-6 and TRBJ1-1; D is uncertain. There are 14 residues in the CDR3. Germline CDR1 reads SGHDT; CDR2 reads YYEEEE. Deletions cut 6 bases from V and 4 bases from J, with 16 bases between. CDR3 sequence (DNA): TGTGCCAGCACCACTCGCTTGGGAGGCACTGAAGCTTTCTTT. Translation: CASTTRLGGTEAFF. Full variable domain (outside the CDR3, taken from reference TRBV5-6 and TRBJ1-1): DAGVTQSPTHLIKTRGQQVTLRCSPKSGHDTVSWYQQALGQGPQFIFQYYEEEERQRGNFPDRFSGHQFPNYSSELNVNALLLGDSALYLCASTTRLGGTEAFFGQGTRLTVV.

This clonotype has just a few counts. This CDR3 reads CSARDYPEAFF. CDR3 nucleotide sequence: TGCAGTGCTAGAGATTACCCTGAAGCTTTCTTT. The chain joins TRBV20-1 to TRBJ1-1, with D unclear. CDR1 is DFQATT and CDR2 is SNEGSKA in the germline V gene (reference sequence). The CDR3 is 11 amino acids. V was trimmed by 0 bases and J by 6 bases, leaving 5 bases between them.

This chain uses TRBV7-9 with TRBJ2-5; a weak D match, TRBD1 (6 bases). Germline V lookup: CDR1 SEHNR, CDR2 FQNEAQ (reference sequence). The V gene lost 1 base and the J gene lost 7 bases, with 31 bases spanning the gap. The CDR3 sequence is 20 residues long. The CDR3 coding sequence is TGTGCCAGCAGCTTAGTTACAGGGACCTATTTTCTGTCTCCACTGGGGACCCAGTACTTC. Residues: CASSLVTGTYFLSPLGTQYF.

This clonotype was observed at least ten times. Since a much larger clone is just one base distant, this may be a read error. The chain has TRBV20-1 and TRBJ2-7; D unclear. Trimming pared 0 bases from V and 6 bases from J, leaving 15 bases between. CDR1 and CDR2 (germline): DFQATT, SNEGSKA (reference sequence). The CDR3 loop spans 14 amino acids. In nucleotides, the CDR3 is TGCAGTGCTAGAGATCTGGAGACTGCTACCGAGCAGTACTTC. Its protein is CSARDLETATEQYF.

The rearrangement uses TRBV18 and TRBJ2-1; 9 positions match TRBD1. CDR1 is KGHSH, CDR2 LQKENI, per germline. The CDR3 extends over 14 amino acids. V shed 3 bases and J 5 bases; nucleotides not matched to a gene: 2. CDR3 sequence (DNA): TGTGCCAGCTCACCCGACAGGGGGGACAATGAGCAGTTCTTC. It is translated as CASSPDRGDNEQFF.

This clonotype was detected many times. V is TRBV2 and J is TRBJ1-5; D is undetermined. This CDR3 has 11 amino acids. V was cut by 5 bases and J by 3 bases, with 2 bases left in between. Germline assignment: CDR1 SNHLY and CDR2 FYNNEI. CDR3 protein: CASSYNQPQHF. CDR3 bases: TGTGCCAGCAGTTACAATCAGCCCCAGCATTTT.

There are many counts of this clonotype. CDR3: CASSPLGLVGHEQFF. CDR3 DNA sequence: TGTGCCAGCAGCCCCCTGGGGCTAGTGGGCCATGAGCAGTTCTTC. The chain combines TRBV27 with TRBJ2-1; a possible D gene is TRBD1 (5 bases). This CDR3 is 15 amino acids long. V was trimmed by 6 bases and J by 8 bases, leaving 20 bases between them. Germline CDR1 reads MNHEY; CDR2 reads SMNVEV (reference sequence).

Concerning this clonotype itself: This clone may be a read error of a much larger clone one base away. V and J are TRBV6-1 and TRBJ2-3; D gene ambiguous. V shed 5 bases and J shed 1 base, with 13 bases lying between them. CDR3 length: 15 amino acids. Germline values: CDR1 MNHNS, CDR2 SASEGT. The CDR3 DNA sequence: TGTGCCAGCAGTCATCCGGCGTTAGGCACAGATACGCAGTATTTT. Its protein product is CASSHPALGTDTQYF.

This clonotype came up once. The chain joins TRBV5-1 to TRBJ1-5, with TRBD1 as a possible D gene (6 bases). CDR1 SGHRS and CDR2 YFSETQ come from the germline V gene. The CDR3 sequence is 15 residues long. Trimming pared 4 bases from V and 4 bases from J, leaving 15 bases between. The CDR3 loop is CASSPVGHPNQPQHF. The CDR3 DNA is TGCGCCAGCAGCCCGGTGGGACACCCAAATCAGCCCCAGCATTTT. The full variable domain, its missing parts supplied by reference TRBV5-1 and TRBJ1-5, is KAGVTQTPRYLIKTRGQQVTLSCSPISGHRSVSWYQQTPGQGLQFLFEYFSETQRNKGNFPGRFSGRQFSNSRSEMNVSTLELGDSALYLCASSPVGHPNQPQHFGDGTRLSIL.

Note on this clonotype: This may arise from a read error, as a much more abundant clone is one base away. This chain connects TRBV12-3 or TRBV12-4 to TRBJ2-2; 7 bases are shared with TRBD1. This CDR3 spans 17 amino acids. The V segment lost 6 bases and the J segment 7 bases; nucleotides outside the gene matches: 17. The CDR3 here is CASSHRQSGGWGGELFF. The DNA of the CDR3 is TGTGCCAGCAGCCACCGGCAATCAGGGGGATGGGGCGGGGAGCTGTTTTTT.

The chain is built from TRBV19 and TRBJ1-2, with 7 bases fitting TRBD1. The CDR3 extends over 14 amino acids. Losses at the gene ends were 1 base for V and 2 bases for J; bases not matched to a gene: 1. CDR1 and CDR2 from the germline V gene are LNHDA and SQIVND (reference sequence). The CDR3 DNA reads TGTGCCAGTAGTATAGGCAGGGGGAACTATGGCTACACCTTC. This sequence encodes CASSIGRGNYGYTF. The entire variable domain, with the rest obtained from reference TRBV19 and TRBJ1-2, is as follows: DGGITQSPKYLFRKEGQNVTLSCEQNLNHDAMYWYRQDPGQGLRLIYYSQIVNDFQKGDIAEGYSVSREKKESFPLTVTSAQKNPTAFYLCASSIGRGNYGYTFGSGTRLTVV.

This clonotype came up many times. The CDR3 sequence: CASSSGQTLQGDTIYF. The DNA of the CDR3 is TGTGCCAGCAGCTCAGGACAGACACTACAAGGAGACACCATATATTTT. V usage is TRBV5-8 and J usage is TRBJ1-3; D may be TRBD1 (6 bases). This CDR3 has 16 amino acids. V lost 3 bases and J 8 bases, leaving 21 bases between the germline ends. Per the germline V gene, CDR1 is SGHTS and CDR2 is YDEGEE.

This clonotype qualifies as medium-sized. This chain links TRBV6-6 with TRBJ2-7, with 12 positions matching TRBD2. Germline V gives CDR1 MNHNY, CDR2 SVGAGI (reference sequence). The CDR3 spans 16 residues. V lost 5 bases, J lost 6 bases, and 11 bases stayed unmatched. The CDR3 DNA reads as TGTGCCAGCAGTGGAAAGTTCGGACTAGCGGGACGCGAGCAGTACTTC. Encoded protein: CASSGKFGLAGREQYF.

To note about this clonotype: One junction end does not reproduce the germline sequence, and a read error may be involved. This sequence joins TRBV7-9 and TRBJ2-7, with TRBD2 matching 13 bases. There are 17 residues in the CDR3. From germline, CDR1 is SEHNR and CDR2 FQNEAQ (reference sequence). The CDR3 DNA reads TGTGCCAGCAGCTCCCTGGACGGGACTAGCGGGGCCTACGAGCAGTACTTT. Encoded protein: CASSSLDGTSGAYEQYF.

The V gene is TRBV30, the J gene TRBJ2-5; 14 nucleotides match TRBD2. The trim removed 3 bases at V and 5 bases at J, leaving 11 bases unmatched. CDR3 length: 17 residues. Germline V gene data show CDR1 as GTSNPN and CDR2 as SVGIG (reference sequence). The CDR3 loop is CAWSGGPGLAGAETQYF. The CDR3 nucleotides read TGTGCCTGGAGCGGGGGACCGGGACTAGCGGGAGCGGAGACCCAGTACTTC.

In the case of this clonotype: One base away lies a much larger clone, so this may be a sequencing read error. V and J are TRBV6-2 or TRBV6-3 and TRBJ2-7, with 13 bases identical to TRBD2. V dropped 6 bases and J dropped 5; count of bases not matched to a gene: 7. There are 15 residues in the CDR3. From germline, CDR1 is MNHEY and CDR2 SVGEGT. CDR3 nucleotide sequence: TGTGCCAGCAGCCTGGGGACTAGCGGGATGAACGAGCAGTACTTC. Translated: CASSLGTSGMNEQYF.

This clonotype was found many times. The rearrangement uses TRBV11-3 and TRBJ2-3; a possible D gene is TRBD2 (6 bases). CDR3 length: 14 amino acids. Between the trimmed V and J ends, which lost 5 bases and 2 bases, there was a span of 11 bases. Germline CDR1 and CDR2: SGHNT and YENEEA. CDR3 DNA sequence: TGTGCCAGCAGCCCCAGCGGGCTCACAGATACGCAGTATTTT. Translation gives CASSPSGLTDTQYF.

This clonotype was counted between two and nine times. The CDR3 is CASSLGTGIKNIQYF. The CDR3 bases are TGTGCCAGCAGTTTAGGGACAGGGATCAAAAACATTCAGTACTTC. This chain links TRBV28 with TRBJ2-4; 9 bases are a match to TRBD1. CDR1 is MDHEN and CDR2 is SYDVKM in the germline V gene. The CDR3 is made up of 15 amino acids. J lost 3 bases, V lost 2 bases, and 2 bases had no gene match.